The 5 T cell receptor beta chains below all came from one sample that was sequenced in a study of a mutant IDH1 vaccine in newly diagnosed glioma. Clones were read by immunoSEQ multiplex PCR, and TCRdb kept only the in-frame ones, dropping some. The sample yields 50,000 or so clones, approximately 88% seen once. These receptors have no identified antigens. Specified time point: week 47, end of study. Doses of 300 ug of mutant IDH1 20-mer peptide were given with topical imiquimod. This specimen was PBMCs, taken from a glioma patient whose treatment included an IDH1 peptide vaccine. These receptors originate from a woman aged 25 to 39 with glioma. Some clones in this sample may be carry-over from other donors' samples.

The CDR3 region is CSAQRGEQFF. The DNA for the CDR3 is TGCAGCGCCCAGCGTGGTGAGCAGTTCTTC. The chain employs TRBV29-1 and TRBJ2-1; D gene ambiguous. The length of the CDR3 is 10 residues. With 7 bases removed from V and 9 bases from J, the gap between germline ends came to 10 bases. The germline V gene encodes CDR1 SQVTM and CDR2 ANQGSEA.

Only a few counts were recorded for this clone. The chain is built from TRBV6-5 and TRBJ1-1; D is undetermined. Germline V gene lookup returns CDR1 MNHEY and CDR2 SVGAGI. This CDR3 has 13 residues. Trimming took 7 bases from V and 5 from J, leaving 14 bases between them. The CDR3, as DNA: TGTGCCAGCAATCTTCGACCGGGGACTGAAGCTTTCTTT. It yields the protein CASNLRPGTEAFF.

The V call is TRBV10-3, the J call TRBJ2-1; TRBD2 agrees at 15 bases. Germline V gives CDR1 ENHRY, CDR2 SYGVKD. The CDR3 spans 17 residues. V lost 7 bases to trimming and J lost 6 bases; unmatched junction nucleotides: 10. CDR3 in DNA: TGTGCCATCACTGGACTAGCGGGAGGGCGGGGGCGCAATGAGCAGTTCTTC. This gives the protein CAITGLAGGRGRNEQFF.

The V and J genes are TRBV2 and TRBJ1-1; no firm D call. The CDR3 loop spans 13 amino acids. Germline lookup yields CDR1 SNHLY and CDR2 FYNNEI. V was cut by 1 base and J by 1 base, with 4 bases left in between. The CDR3 region has the DNA TGTGCCAGCAGTGAAGGGTGGAACACTGAAGCTTTCTTT. Its translation is CASSEGWNTEAFF.

The chain links TRBV15 to TRBJ2-2; 11 positions agree with TRBD2. The CDR3 spans 15 residues. J lost 6 bases, V lost 2 bases, and 2 bases had no gene match. CDR1 is LNHNV, CDR2 YYDKDF, per germline (reference sequence). The CDR3 nucleotides read TGTGCCACCAGCAGATTAGCGGGAGGGGCCGGGGAGCTGTTTTTT. Translating gives CATSRLAGGAGELFF.